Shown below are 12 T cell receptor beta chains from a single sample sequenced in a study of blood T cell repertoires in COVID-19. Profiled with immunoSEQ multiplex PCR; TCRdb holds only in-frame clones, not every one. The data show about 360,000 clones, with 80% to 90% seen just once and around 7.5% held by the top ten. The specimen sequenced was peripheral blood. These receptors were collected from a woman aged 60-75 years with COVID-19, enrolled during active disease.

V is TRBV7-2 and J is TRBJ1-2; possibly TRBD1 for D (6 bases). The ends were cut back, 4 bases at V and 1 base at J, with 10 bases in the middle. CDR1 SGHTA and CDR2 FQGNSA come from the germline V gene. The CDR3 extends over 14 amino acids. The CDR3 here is CASSWTEINYGYTF. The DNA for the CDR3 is TGTGCCAGCAGCTGGACAGAAATTAACTATGGCTACACCTTC.

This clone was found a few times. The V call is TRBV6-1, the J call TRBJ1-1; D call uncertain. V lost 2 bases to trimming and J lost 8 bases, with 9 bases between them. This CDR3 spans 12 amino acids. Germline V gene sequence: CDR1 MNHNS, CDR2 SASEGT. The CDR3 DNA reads TGTGCCAGCAGTGAATATACGAGGGAAGCTTTCTTT. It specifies CASSEYTREAFF.

CDR3 in amino acids: CASIPGINQPQHF. The CDR3 DNA follows: TGTGCCAGCATCCCAGGGATTAATCAGCCCCAGCATTTT. The chain uses TRBV2 and TRBJ1-5; D is possibly TRBD1 (5 bases). V dropped 7 bases and J dropped 4 bases, with 11 bases sitting between them. The CDR3 extends over 13 amino acids. The germline V gene has CDR1 SNHLY and CDR2 FYNNEI.

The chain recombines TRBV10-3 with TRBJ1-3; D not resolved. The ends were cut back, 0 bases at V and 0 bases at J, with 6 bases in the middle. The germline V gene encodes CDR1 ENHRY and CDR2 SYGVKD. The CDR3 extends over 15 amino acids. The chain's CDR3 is CAISESFYSGNTIYF. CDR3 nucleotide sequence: TGTGCCATCAGTGAGTCTTTCTACTCTGGAAACACCATATATTTT.

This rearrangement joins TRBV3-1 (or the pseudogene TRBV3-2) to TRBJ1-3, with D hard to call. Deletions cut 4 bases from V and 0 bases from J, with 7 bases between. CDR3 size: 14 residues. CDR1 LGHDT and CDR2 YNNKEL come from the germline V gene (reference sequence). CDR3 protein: CASSPSSSGNTIYF. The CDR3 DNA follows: TGTGCCAGCAGCCCCTCCAGCTCTGGAAACACCATATATTTT.

The CDR3 DNA reads TGTGCCAGCAGCCTCATATCGGGGGGACGAGACGCTTTCTTT. Its translation: CASSLISGGRDAFF. The rearrangement links TRBV6-5 to TRBJ1-1, with a possible D match to TRBD1 (5 bases). This CDR3 is 14 amino acids long. CDR1 and CDR2 (germline): MNHEY, SVGAGI. The ends were cut back, 6 bases at V and 11 bases at J, with 22 bases in the middle.

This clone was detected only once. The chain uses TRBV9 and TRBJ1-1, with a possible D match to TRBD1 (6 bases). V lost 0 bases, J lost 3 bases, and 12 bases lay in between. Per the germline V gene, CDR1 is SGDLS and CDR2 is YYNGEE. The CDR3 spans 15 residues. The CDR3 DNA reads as TGTGCCAGCAGCGTAGGTTTGGACAGCTACACTGAAGCTTTCTTT. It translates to CASSVGLDSYTEAFF. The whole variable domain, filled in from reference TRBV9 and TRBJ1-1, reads DSGVTQTPKHLITATGQRVTLRCSPRSGDLSVYWYQQSLDQGLQFLIQYYNGEERAKGNILERFSAQQFPDLHSELNLSSLELGDSALYFCASSVGLDSYTEAFFGQGTRLTVV.

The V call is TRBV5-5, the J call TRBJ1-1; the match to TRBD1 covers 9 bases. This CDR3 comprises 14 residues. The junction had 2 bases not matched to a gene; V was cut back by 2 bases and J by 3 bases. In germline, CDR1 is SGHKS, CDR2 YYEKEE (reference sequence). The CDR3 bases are TGTGCCAGCAGCTTACAGGGGGCGGACACTGAAGCTTTCTTT. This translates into CASSLQGADTEAFF.

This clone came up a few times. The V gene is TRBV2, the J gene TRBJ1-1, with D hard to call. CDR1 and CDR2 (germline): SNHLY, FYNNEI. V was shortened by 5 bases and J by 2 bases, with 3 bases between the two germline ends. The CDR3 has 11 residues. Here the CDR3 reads CASSPNTEAFF. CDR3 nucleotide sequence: TGTGCCAGCAGTCCAAACACTGAAGCTTTCTTT.

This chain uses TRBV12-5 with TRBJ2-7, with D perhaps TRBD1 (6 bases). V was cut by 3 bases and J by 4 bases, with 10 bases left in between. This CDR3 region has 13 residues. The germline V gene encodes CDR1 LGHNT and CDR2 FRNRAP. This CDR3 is CASGLKQGYEQYF. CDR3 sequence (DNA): TGTGCTAGTGGTTTAAAACAGGGTTACGAGCAGTACTTC.

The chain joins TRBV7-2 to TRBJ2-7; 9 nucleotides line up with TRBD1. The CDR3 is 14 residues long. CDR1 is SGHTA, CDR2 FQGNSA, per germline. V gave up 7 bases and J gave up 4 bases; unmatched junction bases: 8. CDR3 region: CASITDRGGYEQYF. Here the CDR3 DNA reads TGTGCCAGCATCACAGACAGGGGGGGTTACGAGCAGTACTTC.

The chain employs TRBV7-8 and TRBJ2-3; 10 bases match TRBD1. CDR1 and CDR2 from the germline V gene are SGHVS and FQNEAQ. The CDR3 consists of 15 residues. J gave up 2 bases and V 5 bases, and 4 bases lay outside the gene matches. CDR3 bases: TGTGCCAGCAGCGCGGGACAGGGGTACACAGATACGCAGTATTTT. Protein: CASSAGQGYTDTQYF.